The TCR beta chain under discussion was sequenced for a study of beta chain features in type 1 diabetes. Broader study findings: Possible PCR preference for shorter templates applied equally to patients and controls.

A word on this clone: The antigen remains undetermined.

Sequenced material consisted of expressed TCRB transcripts (all of the isolated RNA was reverse transcribed). Libraries were prepared by immunoSEQ multiplex PCR; TCRdb keeps only in-frame clonotypes and omits some of them. Here the sample spans fewer than 550,000 clones, approximately 10% being singletons. In germline, CDR1 is SGHTA, CDR2 FQGTGA. This CDR3 is built from 15 residues. Trimming stripped 8 bases from V and 3 bases from J, with 19 bases between. Material: naive CD4+ T cells from blood. The J gene is TRBJ2-5, the V gene TRBV7-3; no clear D gene. This sequence originates from a young woman in good health. This chain's CDR3 is CASAQRAHPKETQYF. The DNA of the CDR3 is TGTGCCAGCGCCCAAAGGGCACATCCCAAAGAGACCCAGTACTTC.